This T cell receptor beta chain came from a study of blood T cell repertoires in COVID-19. The assay was immunoSEQ multiplex PCR, and TCRdb's table has in-frame clones only and misses some. The table shows roughly 240,000 clones, with about 84% occurring only once. In assigning cohorts, the study relied on participant-reported clinical history. After removal of 5 bases from V and 4 bases from J, the junction contained 2 bases not matched to a gene. Germline V CDR1 and CDR2: KGHSH, LQKENI. This CDR3 has 13 residues. This sequence originates from a woman in her forties or fifties who had recovered from COVID-19. Sequencing was done on a sample of PBMCs or T cells enriched from blood (not recorded which). The chain joins TRBV18 to TRBJ1-1, with 9 bases lining up with TRBD1. The CDR3 loop is CASSGQGITEAFF. The CDR3 DNA sequence: TGTGCCAGCTCAGGACAGGGGATCACTGAAGCTTTCTTT.